The TCR beta chain under discussion was sequenced for a study of read filtering for tumor transcriptome and immune sequencing. Across the whole study: R-ISS stage counts were roughly eight for I, 15 to 20 for II, six or seven for III.

From roughly 390 ng of RNA, a library with molecular barcoded alpha/delta and beta/gamma adaptors was made. TCRdb fed the reads into MiXCR, producing one record per CDR3 protein. Here the sample spans roughly 130,000 distinct CDR3 sequences, 10% to 15% being singletons. This clonotype was found many times. The origin of this receptor is a donor at least 40 years old with multiple myeloma. Sequencing was performed on a population of CD138-negative cells sorted from bone marrow.

The CDR3 protein is CASSFGTSGIREQFF. The DNA for the CDR3 is TGTGCCAGCAGCTTCGGGACTAGCGGGATAAGGGAGCAGTTCTTC. The chain is built from TRBV11-2 and TRBJ2-1; 13 bases align to TRBD2. With V trimmed by 3 bases and J by 10 bases, 6 bases remained unmatched. The germline V gene encodes CDR1 SGHAT and CDR2 FQNNGV. The CDR3 has 15 amino acids.